Reported below is one T cell receptor (beta chain). The germline CDR1 and CDR2 sequences are MGHRA and YSYEKL. The CDR3 totals 16 residues. V lost 4 bases and J lost 0, with 15 bases in between. The sample comes from a study of blood T cell repertoires in COVID-19. Data came from immunoSEQ multiplex PCR; TCRdb stores just in-frame clones and leaves some out. Among about 73,000 clones listed, roughly 84% were seen once. The source is a woman aged 55-75 years with acute or convalescent COVID-19. The chain employs TRBV4-1 and TRBJ1-2; D possibly corresponds to TRBD1 (6 bases). Input material: peripheral blood. The CDR3 spells CASSPVRDTTNYGYTF. In nucleotides, the CDR3 is TGCGCCAGCAGCCCCGTCCGGGACACAACTAACTATGGCTACACCTTC.